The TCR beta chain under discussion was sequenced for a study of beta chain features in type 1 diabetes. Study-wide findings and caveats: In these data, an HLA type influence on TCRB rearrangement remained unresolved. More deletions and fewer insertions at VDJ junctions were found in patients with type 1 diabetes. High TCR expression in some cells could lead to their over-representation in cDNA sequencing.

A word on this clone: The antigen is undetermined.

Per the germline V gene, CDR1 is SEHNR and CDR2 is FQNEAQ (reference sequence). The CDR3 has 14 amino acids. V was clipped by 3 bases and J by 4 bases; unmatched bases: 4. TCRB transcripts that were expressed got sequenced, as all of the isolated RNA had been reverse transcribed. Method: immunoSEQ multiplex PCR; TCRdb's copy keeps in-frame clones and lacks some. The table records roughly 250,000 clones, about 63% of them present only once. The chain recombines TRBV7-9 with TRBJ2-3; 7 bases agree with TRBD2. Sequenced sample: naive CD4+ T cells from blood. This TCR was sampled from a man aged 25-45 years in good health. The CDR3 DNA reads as TGTGCCAGCAGCTTTTATAGCGGGTCAGATACGCAGTATTTT. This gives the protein CASSFYSGSDTQYF.